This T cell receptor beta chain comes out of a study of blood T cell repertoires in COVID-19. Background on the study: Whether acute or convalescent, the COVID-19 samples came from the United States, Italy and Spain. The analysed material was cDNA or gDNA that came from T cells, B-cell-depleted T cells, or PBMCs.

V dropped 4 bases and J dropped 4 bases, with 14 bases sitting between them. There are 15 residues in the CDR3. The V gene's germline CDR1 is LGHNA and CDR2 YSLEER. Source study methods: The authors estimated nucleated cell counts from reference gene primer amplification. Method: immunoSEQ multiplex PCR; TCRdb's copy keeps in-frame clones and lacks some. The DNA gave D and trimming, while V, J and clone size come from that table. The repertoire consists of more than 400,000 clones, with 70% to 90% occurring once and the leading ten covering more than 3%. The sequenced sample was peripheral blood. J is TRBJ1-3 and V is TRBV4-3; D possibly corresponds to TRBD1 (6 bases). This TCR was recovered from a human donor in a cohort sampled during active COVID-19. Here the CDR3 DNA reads TGCGCCAGCAGCCGGGCAGGCAGGGGAGGAAACACCATATATTTT. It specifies CASSRAGRGGNTIYF.